The clone carrying this T cell receptor (beta chain) has just a few counts. Sequencing was performed with immunoSEQ multiplex PCR; in TCRdb, only in-frame clones are kept and a portion is missing. The data contain 95,000 to 150,000 clones, around 81% of them singletons. This entry belongs to a study of radiation and T cells in renal cell carcinoma. Study-level background: Nephrectomy followed 15 Gy stereotactic body radiation by 4 weeks.

The time point denotes: blood 2 weeks post-SBRT. Regarding treatment: 15 Gy SBRT to primary tumor, nephrectomy 4 weeks later. The TCR was taken from a man aged 45 to 65 with renal cell carcinoma. The sequences come from blood, collected from a patient whose treatment included radiotherapy and nephrectomy.

The chain's CDR3 is CASSFRTEAFF. The CDR3 DNA is TGTGCCAGCAGTTTCAGGACTGAAGCTTTCTTT. The chain couples TRBV28 to TRBJ1-1; D uncertain. Trimming took off 3 bases at V and 5 bases at J, with 4 bases between the two ends. This CDR3 has 11 amino acids. CDR1 is MDHEN, CDR2 SYDVKM, per germline.